This T cell receptor beta chain was retrieved from a study of blood T cell repertoires in COVID-19. About the research overall: Researchers got acute and convalescent COVID-19 samples from the United States, Italy and Spain. In each case, the material was cDNA or gDNA derived from T cells, B-cell-depleted T cells, or PBMCs.

This CDR3 region has 15 residues. The trim removed 5 bases at V and 6 bases at J, leaving 8 bases unmatched. Germline V lookup: CDR1 MDHEN, CDR2 SYDVKM. Original processing notes: Reference gene primer amplification gave nucleated cell count estimates. The data were produced by immunoSEQ multiplex PCR, yet TCRdb's version contains in-frame clones alone and is incomplete. That table furnishes V, J and clone size, whereas the DNA furnished D and trimming. Of about 120,000 clones in the sample, just under 80% are singletons; the top ten hold around 25%. The sequencing input was peripheral blood. The sequence was collected from a human donor in a cohort sampled during active COVID-19. The gene calls are TRBV28 and TRBJ2-7, with 12 bases lining up with TRBD1. The CDR3 DNA reads TGTGCCAGCAGTGCACCGGGACAGGGGGCCCTCGAGCAGTACTTC. This gives the protein CASSAPGQGALEQYF.